This entry lists 20 T cell receptor beta chains sequenced from one sample in a study of T cells after yellow fever vaccination. Using its own MiXCR run on the 5' RACE reads, TCRdb lists one record per CDR3 protein. The sample gives 200,000 to 300,000 distinct CDR3 sequences, more than 6.5% of which show up once; more than 0.85% is in the top ten. The source material was CD4+ T cells sorted from PBMCs, sampled on the day of the yellow fever booster vaccination. These receptors all stem from a man under 40 who received the YFV17D yellow fever vaccine.

The J gene is TRBJ2-2, the V gene TRBV5-1; 7 nucleotides align to TRBD1. V was pared by 7 bases and J by 3 bases, with 6 bases of the junction left unmatched. From germline, CDR1 is SGHRS and CDR2 YFSETQ. This CDR3 is built from 14 residues. In nucleotides, the CDR3 is TGCGCCAGCGGCGAGACAGGGTACACCGGGGAGCTGTTTTTT. Translation gives CASGETGYTGELFF.

As concerns this clonotype: This could be a read error, since a much larger clone is one nucleotide away. The rearrangement links TRBV20-1 to TRBJ2-7; tentatively, D is TRBD1 (6 bases). CDR3 size: 11 residues. In germline, CDR1 is DFQATT, CDR2 SNEGSKA (reference sequence). The CDR3 coding sequence is TGCAAGGCTGCACAGGGAAACGAGCAGTACTTC. Amino acids: CKAAQGNEQYF.

The chain joins TRBV29-1 to TRBJ1-2; D is possibly TRBD1 (6 bases). Trimming took 8 bases from V and 2 from J, leaving 15 bases between them. Per the germline V gene, CDR1 is SQVTM and CDR2 is ANQGSEA. This CDR3 region has 13 residues. CDR3 sequence: CSSLGGGNYGYTF. As DNA, the CDR3 is TGCAGCTCCCTGGGAGGGGGAAACTATGGCTACACCTTC.

The chain combines TRBV10-3 with TRBJ2-3; 8 positions agree with TRBD2. Germline V CDR1 and CDR2: ENHRY, SYGVKD. The CDR3 length is 13 residues. The junction had 4 bases not matched to a gene; V was cut back by 9 bases and J by 2 bases. This CDR3 reads CAMASGPTDTQYF. The CDR3 nucleotides are TGTGCCATGGCTAGCGGGCCCACAGATACGCAGTATTTT.

This clonotype was observed a handful of times. The V call is TRBV5-1, the J call TRBJ1-4; D ambiguous. Trimming removed 5 bases from V and 7 bases from J, with 18 bases in between. This CDR3 has 15 residues. Germline CDR1 SGHRS, CDR2 YFSETQ. CDR3 in amino acids: CASSLSASSGEKLFF. As DNA, the CDR3 is TGCGCCAGCAGTCTTAGCGCCAGCAGTGGTGAAAAACTGTTTTTT.

This chain uses TRBV10-3 with TRBJ2-1; D possibly matches TRBD1 or TRBD2 (5 bases each). There are 13 residues in the CDR3. Per the germline V gene, CDR1 is ENHRY and CDR2 is SYGVKD. Trimming stripped 7 bases from V and 7 bases from J, with 14 bases between. The CDR3 sequence is CAIMGTLENEQFF. In DNA form, the CDR3 reads TGTGCCATCATGGGGACGCTGGAGAATGAGCAGTTCTTC.

This clonotype came up a few times. The rearrangement links TRBV12-3 or TRBV12-4 to TRBJ2-1; 9 bases map to TRBD2. The CDR3 is 16 amino acids. With V trimmed by 4 bases and J by 4 bases, 8 bases remained unmatched. The CDR3 loop is CASSSGKTSGYNEQFF. The CDR3 region has the DNA TGTGCCAGCAGTTCGGGGAAGACTAGCGGATACAATGAGCAGTTCTTC.

This clonotype was recorded at least ten times. The chain carries TRBV7-2 and TRBJ2-1; 10 nucleotides align to TRBD2. The CDR3 sequence is 15 residues long. Looked up from germline, CDR1 is SGHTA and CDR2 is FQGNSA. The V gene end was trimmed by 5 bases and the J gene end by 7 bases; junction bases not matched to a gene: 8. The CDR3 spells CASSPPSGSSNEQFF. The DNA of the CDR3 is TGTGCCAGCAGCCCCCCTAGCGGGAGCTCTAATGAGCAGTTCTTC.

The sample holds a few counts of this clonotype. The J gene is TRBJ2-5, the V gene TRBV29-1, with 8 positions matching TRBD2. The length of the CDR3 is 13 residues. The V and J ends lost 4 bases and 4 bases, in that order; junction bases with no gene match: 5. CDR1 and CDR2 from the germline V gene are SQVTM and ANQGSEA. This CDR3 reads CSVASGSIETQYF. The CDR3 region has the DNA TGCAGCGTTGCCAGCGGGAGTATAGAGACCCAGTACTTC. Together with reference TRBV29-1 and TRBJ2-5, the CDR3 gives the full variable domain: SAVISQKPSRDICQRGTSLTIQCQVDSQVTMMFWYRQQPGQSLTLIATANQGSEATYESGFVIDKFPISRPNLTFSTLTVSNMSPEDSSIYLCSVASGSIETQYFGPGTRLLVL.

This clonotype came up a few times. This sequence joins TRBV15 and TRBJ2-1; 10 nucleotides agree with TRBD1. V lost 4 bases, J lost 4 bases, and 7 bases stayed unmatched. The length of the CDR3 is 16 residues. CDR1 and CDR2 (germline): LNHNV, YYDKDF (reference sequence). The CDR3, as DNA: TGTGCCACCAGCAAATCCGGGACAGGGGCTTACAATGAGCAGTTCTTC. Amino acid sequence: CATSKSGTGAYNEQFF.

This clonotype was seen ten or more times. V is TRBV4-2 and J is TRBJ1-5; tentative D call: TRBD1 (5 bases). This CDR3 region has 16 residues. Trimming removed 0 bases from V and 4 bases from J, with 13 bases in between. Per the germline V gene, CDR1 is LGHNA and CDR2 is YNFKEQ. The CDR3 reads CASSQERTMGNQPQHF. The CDR3 DNA reads TGTGCCAGCAGCCAAGAAAGGACAATGGGGAATCAGCCCCAGCATTTT.

This clonotype was observed at least ten times. The chain employs TRBV5-8 and TRBJ2-4, with TRBD2 matching over 15 bases. Germline V gives CDR1 SGHTS, CDR2 YDEGEE. The CDR3 is 19 amino acids. Unmatched junction bases numbered 9, after V lost 5 bases and J lost 0 bases. CDR3 sequence reads: CASSLTPGLAGGAKNIQYF. The CDR3 nucleotides read TGTGCCAGCAGTCTAACCCCGGGACTAGCGGGAGGAGCCAAAAACATTCAGTACTTC.

This chain connects TRBV29-1 to TRBJ2-4; D is uncertain. Germline loops: CDR1 SQVTM, CDR2 ANQGSEA. Trimming took 5 bases from V and 5 from J, leaving 10 bases between them. The CDR3 covers 12 residues. CDR3 DNA sequence: TGCAGCGTTTACTACTCCGAAAACATTCAGTACTTC. Protein: CSVYYSENIQYF.

This clonotype was detected a few times. The chain is built from TRBV15 and TRBJ2-7; D remains ambiguous. The CDR3 is 14 amino acids. Trimming shortened V by 0 bases and J by 3 bases, and 9 bases separated the two germline ends. Germline V gives CDR1 LNHNV, CDR2 YYDKDF (reference sequence). The CDR3 coding sequence is TGTGCCACCAGCAGAGATCCGGGCCTCTACGAGCAGTACTTC. Amino acid sequence: CATSRDPGLYEQYF.

The chain uses TRBV3-1 and TRBJ2-1, with 7 bases lining up with TRBD2. Germline V lookup: CDR1 LGHDT, CDR2 YNNKEL (reference sequence). The CDR3 runs to 13 residues. J was trimmed by 14 bases and V by 1 base; bases with no gene match: 8. CDR3: CASSQGGASGKFF. The CDR3 DNA reads TGTGCCAGCAGCCAAGGAGGAGCAAGCGGGAAGTTCTTC.

This clonotype was observed a handful of times. CDR3 DNA sequence: TGTGCCAGCAGCCGAAACTTCCCCGGGACAGGGTTCGATGAGCAGTTCTTC. This codes for CASSRNFPGTGFDEQFF. V is TRBV14 and J is TRBJ2-1; 9 bases are shared with TRBD1. Per germline, CDR1 SGHDN and CDR2 FVKESK. Trimming cost V 4 bases and J 8 bases; bases outside gene matches: 15. The CDR3 covers 17 residues. The complete variable domain, with remaining parts taken from reference TRBV14 and TRBJ2-1, reads EAGVTQFPSHSVIEKGQTVTLRCDPISGHDNLYWYRRVMGKEIKFLLHFVKESKQDESGMPNNRFLAERTGGTYSTLKVQPAELEDSGVYFCASSRNFPGTGFDEQFFGPGTRLTVL.

Only a few counts were recorded for this clonotype. At one end the junction does not follow the germline gene, possibly because of a read error. The V gene is TRBV20-1, the J gene TRBJ2-7; no clear D gene. The CDR3 is 12 amino acids. The V gene's germline CDR1 is DFQATT and CDR2 SNEGSKA (reference sequence). CDR3 sequence (DNA): TGCAGTGCCGGCCGGACCTCCGACGAGCAGTACTTC. Translating gives CSAGRTSDEQYF.

V usage is TRBV20-1 and J usage is TRBJ2-7; D gene unclear. Trimming pared 1 base from V and 4 bases from J, leaving 8 bases between. The length of the CDR3 is 12 residues. Germline CDR1 reads DFQATT; CDR2 reads SNEGSKA (reference sequence). The CDR3 DNA reads TGCAGTGCTAGAGCTCCGGAGTACGAGCAGTACTTC. Amino acids: CSARAPEYEQYF.

In its sample, this clonotype was seen a few times. This chain joins TRBV5-1 and TRBJ2-3, with D possibly TRBD2 on 5 matching bases. There are 16 residues in the CDR3. Trimming pared 0 bases from V and 0 bases from J, leaving 11 bases between. CDR1 is SGHRS, CDR2 YFSETQ, per germline. CDR3 sequence reads: CASSLGIGGSTDTQYF. The CDR3 DNA reads TGCGCCAGCAGCTTGGGGATCGGCGGGAGCACAGATACGCAGTATTTT.

This clonotype appeared a few times. The chain employs TRBV20-1 and TRBJ1-4; D not resolved. Trimming removed 5 bases at V and 5 bases at J, with 12 bases between. The germline V gene has CDR1 DFQATT and CDR2 SNEGSKA (reference sequence). This CDR3 has 13 amino acids. The CDR3: CSASTPANEKLFF. As DNA, the CDR3 is TGCAGTGCTTCGACCCCGGCAAATGAAAAACTGTTTTTT.